Listed here are 2 T cell receptor beta chains from one sample, sequenced in a study of monozygotic twins with inflammatory bowel disease. TCRdb re-called the 5' RACE reads; every CDR3 protein appears as one record, without DNA. This sample's table has 350,000 to 550,000 distinct CDR3 sequences. The material sequenced was blood. These receptors were obtained from a human donor with ulcerative colitis or Crohn's disease, or a healthy co-twin of an affected twin (not recorded which).

The CDR3: CASSLVPGLAGGNEQFF. The chain couples TRBV7-2 to TRBJ2-1; TCRdb selects TRBD2, and the lack of DNA leaves this call unchecked. The CDR3 runs 17 residues. Germline-derived CDR1 and CDR2 are SGHTA and FQGNSA.

The chain has TRBV3-1 and TRBJ1-6. The germline gives CDR1 LGHDT, CDR2 YNNKEL (reference sequence). The CDR3 sequence is 18 residues long. The CDR3 is CASSQDEEASSYNSPLHF. The variable domain in full, with the rest retrieved from reference TRBV3-1 and TRBJ1-6, is DTAVSQTPKYLVTQMGNDKSIKCEQNLGHDTMYWYKQDSKKFLKIMFSYNNKELIINETVPNRFSPKSPDKAHLNLHINSLELGDSAVYFCASSQDEEASSYNSPLHFGNGTRLTVT.